A selection of T cell receptor beta chains follows, all from one sample in a study of cytomegalovirus exposure and HLA in healthy donors. Clones were sequenced by immunoSEQ multiplex PCR, and TCRdb holds only the in-frame ones, with some missing. The sample yields about 150,000 clones, 60% to 85% seen once. The sample taken for sequencing was PBMCs. The receptors here all came from a man aged 40-50 years in good health and CMV-seropositive. Both conserved end residues are trimmed from each CDR3. D genes are given only for firm matches.

.	TRBV6-1	TRBJ2-5	ASRARVGQETQY
TRBD2	TRBV6-5	TRBJ2-7	ASSSRGGLGEQY
.	TRBV7-2	.	ASSLAAGNYEQY
TRBD1	TRBV5-4	TRBJ2-7	ASSPDRVIDEQY
.	TRBV2	TRBJ1-2	ASSEERFNYGYT
TRBD2	TRBV2	TRBJ2-1	ASSAPTSGNYNEQF
.	TRBV10-3	TRBJ2-3	AISEAKPDTQY
TRBD1	TRBV18	TRBJ1-5	ASSRGTGGQPQH
.	TRBV12-5	TRBJ2-5	ASGPTGPQGETQY
.	TRBV6-7	TRBJ1-5	AKIPPRQGPYSNQPQH
.	TRBV9	TRBJ2-1	ASSRYPTGNEQF
TRBD1	TRBV5-6	TRBJ1-3	ASSPQGGSGNTIY
TRBD2	TRBV10-3	TRBJ2-3	AISEPGVAGGTDTQY
.	TRBV29-1	TRBJ1-1	SVEVRPDTEAF
TRBD1	TRBV19	TRBJ1-1	ASSILGQGNTEAF
.	TRBV7-2	TRBJ2-7	ASSLNRGRVDEQY
.	TRBV2	TRBJ1-3	ASSEARAAGNTIY
.	TRBV5-5	TRBJ2-7	ASSKRQATYEQY
TRBD2	TRBV7-2	TRBJ2-7	ASSLAGTSGTYEQY
.	TRBV19	TRBJ2-5	ASTGSEETQY
.	TRBV28	TRBJ2-7	ASSLLGIAYEQY
.	TRBV10-3	TRBJ1-2	AISETGPLYGYT
.	TRBV20-1	TRBJ1-1	SARSGFEAF
.	TRBV12-5	TRBJ1-5	ASGSTVSNQPQH
TRBD1	TRBV2	TRBJ2-7	ASTNRPGQSSSYEQY
.	TRBV18	TRBJ2-7	ASSPGQGRYEQY
TRBD2	TRBV10-3	TRBJ2-3	AISGQREPLAESTDTQY
.	TRBV7-9	.	ASSLRSRDYEQY
.	TRBV5-4	TRBJ1-1	ASSWEGFEAF
.	TRBV4-1	TRBJ2-3	ASSQVHRQGTSTDTQY
TRBD1	TRBV7-8	TRBJ2-2	ASSSHRGPGELF
TRBD1	TRBV28	TRBJ1-1	ASSRGTGGANTEAF
TRBD1	TRBV5-1	TRBJ1-4	ASSSPGTGGREKLF
TRBD2	TRBV10-3	TRBJ2-7	AISVAGETYEQY
TRBD1	TRBV19	TRBJ1-2	ASSSGVATPTQGALGYT
TRBD2	TRBV19	TRBJ2-3	ASSMTSGDLDTQY
TRBD1	TRBV5-5	TRBJ1-2	ASIMIGQAGYGYT
TRBD2	TRBV2	.	ASIEQAGGAEQY
TRBD2	TRBV5-4	TRBJ2-7	ASSSQREAIHEQY
TRBD1	TRBV2	TRBJ1-1	ASSPDRLNTGAF
.	TRBV25-1	TRBJ1-1	ASSDRGDTHTEAF
.	TRBV19	TRBJ2-7	ASSQSYEQY
TRBD1	TRBV5-4	TRBJ2-1	ASSPQGAYNEQF
.	TRBV5-1	TRBJ2-7	ASSPLGAGRLEQY
.	TRBV21-1	TRBJ2-5	ASSIDRGSGETQY
.	TRBV7-9	TRBJ1-2	ASSAGQNYGYT
.	TRBV6-1	TRBJ1-2	ASSGGHSRFYT
.	TRBV28	TRBJ2-7	ASSPAYEQY
.	TRBV11-2	TRBJ2-7	ASSPDRYEQY
.	TRBV13	TRBJ1-1	ASSLLSGVPEAF
TRBD2	TRBV19	TRBJ2-1	ASSMTVWSSGRNEQF
.	TRBV5-5	.	ASSLAAGGTYEQY
.	TRBV6-1	TRBJ1-2	ASSESPLGGYGYT
TRBD2	TRBV7-3	TRBJ2-3	ASSLTAGTTPQTQY
TRBD1	TRBV7-2	TRBJ2-1	ASSSGQTQF
.	TRBV4-3	TRBJ2-2	ASSYSQGPGELF
TRBD1	TRBV19	TRBJ2-7	ASSSGQGYEQY
.	TRBV7-9	TRBJ2-7	ASSFTGSNEQY
TRBD1	TRBV2	TRBJ1-1	ASSRDRGGTEAF
.	TRBV28	TRBJ1-2	ASTLGPGVYGYT